The clone carrying this TCR beta chain was recorded a few times. Its target is unknown. From the RT-PCR reads, TCRdb called clonotypes with MiXCR, one entry per CDR3 protein. The sample holds more than 150,000 distinct CDR3 sequences, nearly 9.5% seen once. This record comes from a study of response to subunit inactivated influenza vaccine. Whole-study findings and limits: Authors suggested few new T cells are recruited by each seasonal influenza vaccination.

Germline CDR1 and CDR2: SGHKS and YYEKEE (reference sequence). The CDR3 runs 16 residues. The trim removed 4 bases at V and 2 bases at J, leaving 9 bases unmatched. This clonotype was sampled from a man over 45 who received an inactivated influenza vaccine. The chain combines TRBV5-5 with TRBJ1-3; 7 bases fit TRBD1. This specimen consisted of non-naive T cells sorted from PBMCs, obtained on the day of vaccination. CDR3 coding DNA: TGTGCCAGCAGCACTCAGACAGGGCCTGCTGGAAACACCATATATTTT. Encoded protein: CASSTQTGPAGNTIYF.